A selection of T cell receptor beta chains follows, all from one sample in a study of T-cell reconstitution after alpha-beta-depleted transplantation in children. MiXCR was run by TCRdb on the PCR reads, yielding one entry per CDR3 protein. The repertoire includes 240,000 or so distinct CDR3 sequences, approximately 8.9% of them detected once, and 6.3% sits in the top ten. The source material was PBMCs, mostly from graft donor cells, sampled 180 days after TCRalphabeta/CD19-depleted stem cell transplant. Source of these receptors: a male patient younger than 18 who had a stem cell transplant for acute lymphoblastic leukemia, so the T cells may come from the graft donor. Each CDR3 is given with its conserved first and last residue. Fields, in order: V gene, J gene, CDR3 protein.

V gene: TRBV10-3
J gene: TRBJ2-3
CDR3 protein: CAISPTSLSTDTQYF

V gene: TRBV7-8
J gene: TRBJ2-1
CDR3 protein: CASSFRDRLHF

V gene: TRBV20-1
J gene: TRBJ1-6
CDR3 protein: CSAPHREGGLSSYNSPLHF

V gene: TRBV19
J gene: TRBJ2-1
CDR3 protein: CASSMGPIGQFF

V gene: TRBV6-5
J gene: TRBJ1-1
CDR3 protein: CASSYSHEAFF

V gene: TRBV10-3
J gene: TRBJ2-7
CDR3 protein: CAINRGSTYEQYF

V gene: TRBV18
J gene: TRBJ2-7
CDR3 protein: CASSPFEGDHEQYF

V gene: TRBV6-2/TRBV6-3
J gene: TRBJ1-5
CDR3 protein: CASSSSGGQGNQPQHF

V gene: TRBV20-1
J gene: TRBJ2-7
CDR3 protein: CSARDGGGLFYEQYF

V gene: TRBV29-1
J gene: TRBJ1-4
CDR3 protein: CSVVRQGGEKLFF

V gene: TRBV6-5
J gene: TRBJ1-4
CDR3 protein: CASSQGSEKLFF

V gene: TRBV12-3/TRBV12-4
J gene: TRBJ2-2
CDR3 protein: CAISLMVLAGIPNTGELFF

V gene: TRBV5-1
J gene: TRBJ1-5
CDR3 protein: CASSLDGSQPQHF

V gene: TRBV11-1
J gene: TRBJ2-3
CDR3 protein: CASILEDRTDTQYF

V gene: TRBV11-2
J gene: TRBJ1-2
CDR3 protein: CASSFRFNYGYTF

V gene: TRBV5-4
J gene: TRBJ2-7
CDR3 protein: CASRTTGTGFVEQYF

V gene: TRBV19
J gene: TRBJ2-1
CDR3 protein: CASRIGGGSYNEQFF

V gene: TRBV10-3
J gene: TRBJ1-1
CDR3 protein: CAIRTEPNTEAFF

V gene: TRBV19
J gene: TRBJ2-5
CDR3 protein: CASSTTGQGIETQYF

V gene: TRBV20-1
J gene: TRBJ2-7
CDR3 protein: CSAPVPWTRREQYF

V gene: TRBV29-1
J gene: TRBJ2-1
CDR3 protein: CSVERPREQFF

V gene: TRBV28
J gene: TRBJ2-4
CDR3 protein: CASSFPPGQGKNIQYF

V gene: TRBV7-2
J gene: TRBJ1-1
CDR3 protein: CASSSRRLNTEAFF

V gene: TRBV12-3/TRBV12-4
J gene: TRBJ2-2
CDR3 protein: CTCCLARDDWYWNTGELFF

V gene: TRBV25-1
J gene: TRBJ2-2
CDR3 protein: CASSVGGELFF

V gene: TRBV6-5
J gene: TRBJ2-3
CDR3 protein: CASSYHGAGNTQYF

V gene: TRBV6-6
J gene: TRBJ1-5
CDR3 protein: CASREGRGQPQHF

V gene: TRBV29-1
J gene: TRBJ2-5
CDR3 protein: CSVAPSGRQETQYF

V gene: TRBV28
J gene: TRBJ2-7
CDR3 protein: CASKGSPYEQYF

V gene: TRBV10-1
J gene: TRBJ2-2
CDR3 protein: CASSESGKNTGELFF

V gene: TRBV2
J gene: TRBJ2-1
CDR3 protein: CASSGGQGTNEQFF

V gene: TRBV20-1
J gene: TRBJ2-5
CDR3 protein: CSAGGQTYQETQYF

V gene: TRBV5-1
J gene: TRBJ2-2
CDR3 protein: CASSLEQYTGELFF

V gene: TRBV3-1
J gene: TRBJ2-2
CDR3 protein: CASSQWTSGYTGELFF

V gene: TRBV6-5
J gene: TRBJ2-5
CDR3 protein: CASSYLGTVKETQYF

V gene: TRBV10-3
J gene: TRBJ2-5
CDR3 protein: CAIGKGQGQETQYF

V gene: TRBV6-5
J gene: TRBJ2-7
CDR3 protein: CASSPWPFKSYEQYF

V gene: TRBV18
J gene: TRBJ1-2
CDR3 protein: CASSPPGRKRNYGYTF

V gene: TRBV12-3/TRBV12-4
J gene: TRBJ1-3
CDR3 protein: CASSPQGNSIYF

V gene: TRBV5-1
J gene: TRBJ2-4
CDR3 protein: CASSSFPGRKNIQYF

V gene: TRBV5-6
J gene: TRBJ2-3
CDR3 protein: CASSLWNTDTQYF

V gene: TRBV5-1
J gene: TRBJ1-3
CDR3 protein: CASSLAAAGGRNTIYF

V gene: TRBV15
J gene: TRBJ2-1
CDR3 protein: CATRDPWNEQFF

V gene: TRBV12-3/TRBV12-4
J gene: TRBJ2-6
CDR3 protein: CASSLGLTGANVLTF

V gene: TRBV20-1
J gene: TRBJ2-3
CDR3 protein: CSGSGGSTDTQYF

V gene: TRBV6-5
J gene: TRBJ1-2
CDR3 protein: CASSYSGTFYGYTF

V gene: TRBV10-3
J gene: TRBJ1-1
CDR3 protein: CAISREGIKRTEAFF

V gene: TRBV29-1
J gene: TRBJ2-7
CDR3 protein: CSVETGSPYEQYF

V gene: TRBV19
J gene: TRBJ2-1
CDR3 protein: CASSIRSYNEQFF